These 20 T cell receptor beta chains were all obtained from the same sample, sequenced in a study of human CD8 memory T cell subsets. Making the TCR beta libraries relied on UMI-labeled 5' RACE. With the 5' RACE reads reprocessed, TCRdb shows one record per CDR3 protein and no DNA. Recorded for this sample: 3,000 to 3,500 distinct CDR3 sequences. Sequenced sample: CD8+ effector memory T cells (TEM) sorted from PBMCs. Stated subset: effector memory CD8 T cells, CCR7- CD45RO+ CD95+. The receptors shown here come from a human donor in good health.

By frequency, this clonotype registers medium-sized. The CDR3 loop reads CSVGTGLAGSDEQFF. The gene calls are TRBV29-1 and TRBJ2-1; TCRdb gives TRBD2 as the D gene, but with no DNA this cannot be confirmed. Germline values: CDR1 SQVTM, CDR2 ANQGSEA. The CDR3 contains 15 residues.

In terms of frequency, this clonotype is medium-sized. This sequence joins TRBV5-1 and TRBJ2-5. This CDR3 is built from 15 residues. Germline lookup yields CDR1 SGHRS and CDR2 YFSETQ. The CDR3 loop reads CASSELWNYQETQYF.

V gene TRBV27 combines with J gene TRBJ2-7. This CDR3 is built from 15 residues. Germline values: CDR1 MNHEY, CDR2 SMNVEV (reference sequence). The CDR3 protein is CASSLSSNPSYEQYF.

V gene TRBV5-5 combines with J gene TRBJ2-1; TCRdb proposes TRBD1, but this gene call is untestable without DNA. The V gene's germline CDR1 is SGHKS and CDR2 YYEKEE (reference sequence). There are 16 residues in the CDR3. CDR3 sequence: CASSLLGADDYNEQFF.

The J gene is TRBJ2-1, the V gene TRBV6-5. The CDR3 is made up of 12 amino acids. The germline gives CDR1 MNHEY, CDR2 SVGAGI. The chain's CDR3 is CASSSRRFLRFF.

V gene TRBV20-1 combines with J gene TRBJ2-1; TCRdb selects TRBD2, and the lack of DNA leaves this call unchecked. Germline-derived CDR1 and CDR2 are DFQATT and SNEGSKA (reference sequence). The CDR3 runs 15 residues. The CDR3 here is CSARDDGGAGNEQFF.

This clonotype is classed as medium-sized by frequency. The genes are TRBV6-4 and TRBJ2-1; TCRdb's D call, TRBD2, is unchecked because there is no DNA. The CDR3 length is 15 residues. Germline CDR1 MRHNA, CDR2 SNTAGT. CDR3 residues: CASSEGTSGNNEQFF.

The chain recombines TRBV30 with TRBJ1-1. This CDR3 is 15 amino acids long. Looked up from germline, CDR1 is GTSNPN and CDR2 is SVGIG (reference sequence). CDR3 residues: CAWRLKGGSGTEAFF.

J is TRBJ2-7 and V is TRBV2. The CDR3 contains 14 residues. CDR1 and CDR2 from the germline V gene are SNHLY and FYNNEI. This CDR3 reads CASSEQTRTYEQYF.

By frequency, this clonotype is medium-sized. This sequence joins TRBV10-3 and TRBJ2-7; TCRdb's D call of TRBD1 is untestable without DNA. This CDR3 region has 16 residues. Germline assignment: CDR1 ENHRY and CDR2 SYGVKD. The CDR3 reads CAISLGTGSLSYEQYF.

This chain uses TRBV7-9 with TRBJ2-7; TCRdb selects TRBD1, and the lack of DNA leaves this call unchecked. There are 14 residues in the CDR3. CDR1 SEHNR and CDR2 FQNEAQ come from the germline V gene (reference sequence). The CDR3 is CASSTPGTGREQYF.

This chain links TRBV19 with TRBJ2-1; no DNA is available, so the TRBD2 call from TCRdb remains unchecked. The CDR3 has 18 residues. Germline lookup yields CDR1 LNHDA and CDR2 SQIVND (reference sequence). The CDR3 region is CASSVLGTSGSPSNEQFF.

The chain combines TRBV2 with TRBJ1-1; TCRdb's D gene call, TRBD1, goes unchecked for lack of DNA. This CDR3 comprises 15 residues. Per the germline V gene, CDR1 is SNHLY and CDR2 is FYNNEI. CDR3 sequence reads: CASSFGTGLNTEAFF.

The chain links TRBV4-1 to TRBJ1-5; TCRdb designates TRBD1, a call that cannot be tested without DNA. The length of the CDR3 is 15 residues. Germline V lookup: CDR1 MGHRA, CDR2 YSYEKL. CDR3 in amino acids: CASSQTTGPAGPQHF.

The V and J genes are TRBV12-3 or TRBV12-4 and TRBJ1-3. This CDR3 has 14 residues. The CDR3 reads CASSFMSSGNTIYF.

This chain links TRBV7-9 with TRBJ1-1; TCRdb reports TRBD1, a call that lacks DNA to check it against. Germline V lookup: CDR1 SEHNR, CDR2 FQNEAQ (reference sequence). This CDR3 comprises 13 residues. The CDR3 region is CASGGDPNTEAFF.

The J gene is TRBJ2-1, the V gene TRBV10-2. Per germline, CDR1 WSHSY and CDR2 SAAADI. The CDR3 extends over 13 amino acids. The CDR3 reads CASSEKEYNEQFF.

The V gene is TRBV28, the J gene TRBJ2-7. This CDR3 contains 15 residues. Germline V gene lookup returns CDR1 MDHEN and CDR2 SYDVKM. This CDR3 is CASSLPRGELYEQYF.

The CDR3 protein is CSARDRDTEQYF. The chain couples TRBV20-1 to TRBJ2-7; TCRdb names TRBD1, which stays unverified in the absence of DNA. CDR1 DFQATT and CDR2 SNEGSKA come from the germline V gene (reference sequence). The CDR3 runs to 12 residues.

The chain recombines TRBV3-1 with TRBJ2-1; no DNA is available, so the TRBD2 call from TCRdb remains unchecked. The CDR3 sequence is 14 residues long. Germline-derived CDR1 and CDR2 are LGHDT and YNNKEL (reference sequence). CDR3 amino acids: CASSQTGLAGKAFF.